This is a list of T cell receptor beta chains from one sample in a study of human CD8 memory T cell subsets. TCRdb derives one entry per CDR3 protein from the 5' RACE reads, leaving out DNA. The listing contains 6,500 to 10,000 distinct CDR3 sequences. Input material: CD8+ T cells from PBMCs. These receptors came from a human donor in good health. The CDR3 runs from the conserved cysteine through the conserved F or W. Not every row has a clone size; where given, it reads once, few, many or a size class.

V gene	J gene	clone size	CDR3 protein
TRBV29-1	TRBJ1-2	.	CSVPGGDRGYGYTF
TRBV7-2	TRBJ2-7	.	CASSLARGAWEQYF
TRBV15	TRBJ2-1	.	CATSIGTYNEQFF
TRBV27	TRBJ2-2	medium-sized	CASSDQPGELFF
TRBV7-3	TRBJ2-5	.	CASIKDSPQAKETQYF
TRBV9	TRBJ2-7	.	CASSAGTGGVYEQYF
TRBV3-1	TRBJ2-5	.	CASSQGGLFSGETQYF
TRBV20-1	TRBJ2-3	.	CSADPGTGTDTQYF
TRBV27	TRBJ2-7	.	CASSFFAGSYEQYF
TRBV5-8	TRBJ1-1	.	CASSLAWTGNTEAFF
TRBV7-2	TRBJ1-6	medium-sized	CASSLRGGPDDYSPLHF
TRBV10-2	TRBJ2-7	.	CASSGPGQGIYEQYF
TRBV7-9	TRBJ2-7	.	CASSPERELYEQYF
TRBV3-1	TRBJ1-3	medium-sized	CASSQDLPNSGNTIYF
TRBV4-3	TRBJ2-2	.	CASSQELAGELFF
TRBV15	TRBJ2-7	.	CATSKSGLAGVGQYF
TRBV27	TRBJ2-2	.	CASSLDGLYTGELFF
TRBV3-1	TRBJ2-3	medium-sized	CASSQDRVSIGTDTQYF